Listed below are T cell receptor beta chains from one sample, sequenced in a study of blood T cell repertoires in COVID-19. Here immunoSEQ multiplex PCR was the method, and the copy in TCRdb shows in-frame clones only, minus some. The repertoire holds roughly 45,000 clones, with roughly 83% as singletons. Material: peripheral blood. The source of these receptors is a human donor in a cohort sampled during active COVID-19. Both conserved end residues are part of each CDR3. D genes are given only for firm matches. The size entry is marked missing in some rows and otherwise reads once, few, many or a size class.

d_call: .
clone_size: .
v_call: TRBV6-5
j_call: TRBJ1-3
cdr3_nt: TGTGCCAGCAGCCGCTCCCGGGACAACAGAAACACCATATATTTT
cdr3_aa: CASSRSRDNRNTIYF

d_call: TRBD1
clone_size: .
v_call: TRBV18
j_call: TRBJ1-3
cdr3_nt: TGTGCCAGCTCACCGTTGGACAGGGGCCTTCTCTCTGGAAACACCATATATTTT
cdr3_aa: CASSPLDRGLLSGNTIYF

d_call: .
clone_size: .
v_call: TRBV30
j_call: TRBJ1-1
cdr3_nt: TGTGCCTGGAGGGGAATAGGGGCGGAATACACTGAAGCTTTCTTT
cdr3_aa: CAWRGIGAEYTEAFF

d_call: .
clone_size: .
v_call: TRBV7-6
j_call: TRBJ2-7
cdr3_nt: TGTGCCAGCAGCTTTGGGCAGGGGAACGAGCAGTACTTC
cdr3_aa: CASSFGQGNEQYF

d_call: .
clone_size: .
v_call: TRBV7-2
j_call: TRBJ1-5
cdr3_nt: TGTGCCAGCAGCTTAAGGGAGACAGGTTTCAATCAGCCCCAGCATTTT
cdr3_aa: CASSLRETGFNQPQHF

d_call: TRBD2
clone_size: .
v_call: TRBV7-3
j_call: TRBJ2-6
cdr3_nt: TGTGCCAGCAGCTTAACGGGACTAGCGGGAATAGTAGGCGCCAACGTCCTGACTTTC
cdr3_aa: CASSLTGLAGIVGANVLTF

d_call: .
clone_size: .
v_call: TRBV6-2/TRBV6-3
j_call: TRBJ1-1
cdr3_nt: TGTGCCAGCAGTTCACAGGGAAGCACTGAAGCTTTCTTT
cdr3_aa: CASSSQGSTEAFF

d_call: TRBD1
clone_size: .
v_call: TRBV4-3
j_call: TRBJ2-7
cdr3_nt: TGCGCCAGCAGCCAAGGGGGCGGGGGACAGGGATTCTACGAGCAGTACTTC
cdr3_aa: CASSQGGGGQGFYEQYF

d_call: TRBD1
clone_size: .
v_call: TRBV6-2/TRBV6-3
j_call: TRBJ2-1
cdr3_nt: TGTGCCAGCAGTTACTCTCAGGGGGCTGTTTGGGATGAGCAGTTCTTC
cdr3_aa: CASSYSQGAVWDEQFF

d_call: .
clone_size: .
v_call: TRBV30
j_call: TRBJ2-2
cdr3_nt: TGTGCCTGGAGTGTACTCGGGGATTTGGGCACCGGGGAGCTGTTTTTT
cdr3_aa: CAWSVLGDLGTGELFF

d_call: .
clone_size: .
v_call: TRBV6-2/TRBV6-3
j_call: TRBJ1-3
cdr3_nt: TGTGCCAGCAGCCCCATCGACAGTCCACCTAGCTCTGGAAACACCATATATTTT
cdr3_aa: CASSPIDSPPSSGNTIYF

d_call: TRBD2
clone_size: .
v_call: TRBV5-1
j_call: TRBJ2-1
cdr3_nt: TGCGCCAGCAGCTTGGGTCCCCTAACTGGCGGGGGGGTCAGGGAGCAGTTCTTC
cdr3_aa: CASSLGPLTGGGVREQFF

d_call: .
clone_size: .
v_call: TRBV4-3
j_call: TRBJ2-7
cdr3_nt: TGCGCCAGCAGCCAAATTGTATACGAGTACGAGCAGTACTTC
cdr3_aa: CASSQIVYEYEQYF

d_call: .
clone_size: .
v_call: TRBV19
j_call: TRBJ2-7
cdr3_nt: TGTGCCAGCCGGGACATCTACGAGCAGTACTTC
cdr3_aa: CASRDIYEQYF

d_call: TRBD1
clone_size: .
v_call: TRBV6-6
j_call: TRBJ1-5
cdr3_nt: TGTGCCAGCAGAGACGGTACAGGGGATGTTTTTCAGCCCCAGCATTTT
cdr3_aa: CASRDGTGDVFQPQHF

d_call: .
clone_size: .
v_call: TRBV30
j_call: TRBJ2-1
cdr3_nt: TGTGCCTGGAGTGTCATCGGGGACAATGAGCAGTTCTTC
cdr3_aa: CAWSVIGDNEQFF

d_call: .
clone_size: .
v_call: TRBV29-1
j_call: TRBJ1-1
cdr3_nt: TGCAGCGCCGCGGGGGGGGTCCTGAACACTGAAGCTTTCTTT
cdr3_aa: CSAAGGVLNTEAFF

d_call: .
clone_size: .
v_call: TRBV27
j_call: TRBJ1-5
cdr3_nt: TGTGCCAGCAGTCCTTCAACAGGGCTTCAGCCCCAGCATTTT
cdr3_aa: CASSPSTGLQPQHF

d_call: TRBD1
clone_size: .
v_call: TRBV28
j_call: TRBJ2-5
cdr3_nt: TGTGCCAGCAGAAAAGGACAGGACCGAGAGACCCAGTACTTC
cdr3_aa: CASRKGQDRETQYF

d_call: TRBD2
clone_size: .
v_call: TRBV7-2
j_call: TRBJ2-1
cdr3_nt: TGTGCCAGCAGCACTCAGACTAGCGGGGGGAATGAGCAGTTCTTC
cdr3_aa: CASSTQTSGGNEQFF

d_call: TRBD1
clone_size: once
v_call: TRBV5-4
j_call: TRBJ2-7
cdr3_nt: TGTGCCAGCAGCTTCGGTAGTAGAACAGGGGGAGCAACCTACGAGCAGTACTTC
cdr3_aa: CASSFGSRTGGATYEQYF

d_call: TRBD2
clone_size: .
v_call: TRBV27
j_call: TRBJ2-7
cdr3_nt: TGTGCCAGCAGTGCGGGGGGCTCCTACGAGCAGTACTTC
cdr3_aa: CASSAGGSYEQYF

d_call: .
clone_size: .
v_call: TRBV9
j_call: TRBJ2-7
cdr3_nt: TGTGCCAGCAGCGTAGCGCTGAGCTCCTACGAGCAGTACTTC
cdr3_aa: CASSVALSSYEQYF

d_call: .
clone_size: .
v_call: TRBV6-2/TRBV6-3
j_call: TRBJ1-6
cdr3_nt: TGTGCCAGCAGTTACTCGACAGTCTCCTATAATTCACCCCTCCACTTT
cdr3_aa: CASSYSTVSYNSPLHF

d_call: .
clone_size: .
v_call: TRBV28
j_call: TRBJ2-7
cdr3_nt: TGTGCCAGCAGTTTATGGGGTGACAGCCCGAAGTCCTACGAGCAGTACTTC
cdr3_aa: CASSLWGDSPKSYEQYF

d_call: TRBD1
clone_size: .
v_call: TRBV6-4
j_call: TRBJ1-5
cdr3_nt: TGTGCCACTAGCCCCCGGGACAGATTTGTATATCAGCCCCAGCATTTT
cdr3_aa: CATSPRDRFVYQPQHF

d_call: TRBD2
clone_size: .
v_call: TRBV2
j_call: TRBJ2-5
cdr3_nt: TGTGCCAGGACTAGCGGGGGGGAACAAGAGACCCAGTACTTC
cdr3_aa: CARTSGGEQETQYF

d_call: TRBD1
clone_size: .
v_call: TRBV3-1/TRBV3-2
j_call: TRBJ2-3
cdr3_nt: TGTGCCAGCAGTTCAACAGGGGACCCTCGTGGAGATACGCAGTATTTT
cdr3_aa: CASSSTGDPRGDTQYF

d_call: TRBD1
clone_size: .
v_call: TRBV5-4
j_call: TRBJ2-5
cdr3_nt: TGTGCCAGCAGCTCGGGACAGGGTGGAAAGACCCAGTACTTC
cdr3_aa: CASSSGQGGKTQYF

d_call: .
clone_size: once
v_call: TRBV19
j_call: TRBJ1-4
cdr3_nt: TGTGCCAGTAGTACTCAGGGTGCAACTAATGAAAAACTGTTTTTT
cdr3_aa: CASSTQGATNEKLFF

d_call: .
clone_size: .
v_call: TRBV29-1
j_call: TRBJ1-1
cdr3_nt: TGCAGCGGTCAACAGGGAAACGATGAAGCTTTCTTT
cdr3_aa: CSGQQGNDEAFF

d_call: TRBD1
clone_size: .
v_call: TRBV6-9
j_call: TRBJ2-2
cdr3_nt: TGTGCCAGCAGTTATGCGACGGGACAGAGGAACACCGGGGAGCTGTTTTTT
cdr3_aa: CASSYATGQRNTGELFF

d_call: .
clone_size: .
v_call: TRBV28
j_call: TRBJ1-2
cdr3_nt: TGTGCCAGCAGCGGGGGTTGGTATGGCTACACCTTC
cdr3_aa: CASSGGWYGYTF

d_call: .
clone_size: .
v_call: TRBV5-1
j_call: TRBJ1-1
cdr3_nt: TGCGCCAGCAGCTTGGTTATAGATAACACTGAAGCTTTCTTT
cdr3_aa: CASSLVIDNTEAFF

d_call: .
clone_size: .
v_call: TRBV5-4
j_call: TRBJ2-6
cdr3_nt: TGTGCCAGCACCCTTTCTGGGGCCAACGTCCTGACTTTC
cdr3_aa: CASTLSGANVLTF

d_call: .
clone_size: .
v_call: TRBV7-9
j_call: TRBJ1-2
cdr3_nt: TGTGCCAGCAGCTTAGGACAGGAAGGCTACACCTTC
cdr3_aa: CASSLGQEGYTF

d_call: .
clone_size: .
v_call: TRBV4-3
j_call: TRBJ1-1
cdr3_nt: TGCGCCAGCAGCCAAGATCTTCGGAGGACTGAAGCTTTCTTT
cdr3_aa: CASSQDLRRTEAFF

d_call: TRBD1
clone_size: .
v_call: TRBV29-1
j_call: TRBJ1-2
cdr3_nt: TGCAGCACCAGAACAGGGGGTTACTATGGCTACACCTTC
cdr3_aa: CSTRTGGYYGYTF

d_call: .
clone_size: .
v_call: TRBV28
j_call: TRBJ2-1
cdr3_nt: TGTGCCAGCAGTTTATACGGGGGACTTAACTACAATGAGCAGTTCTTC
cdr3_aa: CASSLYGGLNYNEQFF

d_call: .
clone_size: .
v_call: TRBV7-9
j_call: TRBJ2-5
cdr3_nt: TGTGCCAGCAGCTTAGTGTCAGGTCAAGAGACCCAGTACTTC
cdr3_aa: CASSLVSGQETQYF

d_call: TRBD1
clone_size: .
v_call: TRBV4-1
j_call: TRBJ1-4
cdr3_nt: TGCGCCAGCAGCCAAGATTTCGGGGACAGGGCTGAAAAACTGTTTTTT
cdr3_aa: CASSQDFGDRAEKLFF

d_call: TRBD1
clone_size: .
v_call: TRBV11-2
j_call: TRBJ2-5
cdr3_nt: TGTGCCAGCAGCTACCCCCCGGGACAGGGTGTAGGGACCCAGTACTTC
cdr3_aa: CASSYPPGQGVGTQYF

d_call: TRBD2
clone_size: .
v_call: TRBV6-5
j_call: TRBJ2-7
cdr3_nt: TGTGCCAGCACTTACAGCGGGGGATCCTCCTACGAGCAGTACTTC
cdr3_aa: CASTYSGGSSYEQYF

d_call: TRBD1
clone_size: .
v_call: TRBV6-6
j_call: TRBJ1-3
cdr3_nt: TGTGCCAGCACCCAGGGGGCGCGGTCCGGAAACACCATATATTTT
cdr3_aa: CASTQGARSGNTIYF

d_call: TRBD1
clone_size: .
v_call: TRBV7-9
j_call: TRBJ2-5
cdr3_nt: TGTGCCAGCAGCAACTCGCGGGACAGGGCCCCAGAGACCCAGTACTTC
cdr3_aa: CASSNSRDRAPETQYF

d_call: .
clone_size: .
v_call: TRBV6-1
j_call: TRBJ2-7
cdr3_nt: TGTGCCAGCAGTGAAGGAGAAGGGGCGGCCTACGAGCAGTACTTC
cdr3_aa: CASSEGEGAAYEQYF

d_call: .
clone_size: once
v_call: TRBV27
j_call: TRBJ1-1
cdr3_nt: TGTGCCAGCAGTTTTTCAGGCCCTTATGAAGCTTTCTTT
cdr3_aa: CASSFSGPYEAFF

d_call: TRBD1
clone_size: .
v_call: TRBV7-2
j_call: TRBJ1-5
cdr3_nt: TGTGCCAGCAGCCCCGGACAGGGGAATCAGCCCCAGCATTTT
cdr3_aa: CASSPGQGNQPQHF

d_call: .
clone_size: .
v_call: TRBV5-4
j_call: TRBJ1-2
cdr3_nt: TGTGCCAGCAGCCCAGAGGCGGGGGCTCGGGGTTATGGCTACACCTTC
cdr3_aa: CASSPEAGARGYGYTF

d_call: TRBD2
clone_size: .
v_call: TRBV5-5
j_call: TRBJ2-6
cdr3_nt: TGTGCCAGCAGCTGGGGAGGGGCTGGGGCCAACGTCCTGACTTTC
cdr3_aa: CASSWGGAGANVLTF

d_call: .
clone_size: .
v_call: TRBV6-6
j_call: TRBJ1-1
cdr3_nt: TGTGCCAGCAGTTACCGGGAAGTCAGAGCTTTCTTT
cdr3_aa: CASSYREVRAFF